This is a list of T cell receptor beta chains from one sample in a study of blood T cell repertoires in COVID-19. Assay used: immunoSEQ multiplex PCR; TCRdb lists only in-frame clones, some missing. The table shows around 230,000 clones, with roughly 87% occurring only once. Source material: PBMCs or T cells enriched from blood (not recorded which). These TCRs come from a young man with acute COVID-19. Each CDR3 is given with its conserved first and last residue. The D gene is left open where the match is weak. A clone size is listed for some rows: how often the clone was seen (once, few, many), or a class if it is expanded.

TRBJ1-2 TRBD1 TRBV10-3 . TGTGCCATCAGTGAGTCGACCATTGCCCAACAGGGGGATCCTAACTATGGCTACACCTTC CAISESTIAQQGDPNYGYTF
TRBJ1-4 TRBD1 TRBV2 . TGTGCCAGCACCGATCGGGGACAGGGGGCTAATGAAAAACTGTTTTTT CASTDRGQGANEKLFF
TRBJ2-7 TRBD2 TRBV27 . TGTGCCAGCAGCCTGACTAGCGGGCCTTTCGACGAGCAGTACTTC CASSLTSGPFDEQYF
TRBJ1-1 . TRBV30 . TGTGCCTGGAGTCGGGGTCCCAGAACTGAAGCTTTCTTT CAWSRGPRTEAFF
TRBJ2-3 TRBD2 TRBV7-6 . TGTGCCAGCAGCTCGCAAACTAGCGGGACTCACCGCACAGATACGCAGTATTTT CASSSQTSGTHRTDTQYF
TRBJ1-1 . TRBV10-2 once TGCGCCAGCCTGACAGCGAACACTGAAGCTTTCTTT CASLTANTEAFF
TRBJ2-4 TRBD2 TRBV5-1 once TGCGCCAGCAGATCGGGACTAGCGGGAGGGCTCAAAAACATTCAGTACTTC CASRSGLAGGLKNIQYF
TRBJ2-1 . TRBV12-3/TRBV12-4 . TGTGCCAGCACCCCTTCGGGGAGAAGCGTGCAGTTCTTC CASTPSGRSVQFF
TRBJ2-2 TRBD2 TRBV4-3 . TGCGCCAGCAGCCAAGTCAGCGGGAGAGGGACCGGGGAGCTGTTTTTT CASSQVSGRGTGELFF
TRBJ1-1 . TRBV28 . TGTGCCAGCAGTTTATTAGAGAACCCTGAAGCTTTCTTT CASSLLENPEAFF
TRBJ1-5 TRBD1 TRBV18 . TGTGCCAGCTCACCCGGACAGGGTAACAGCCCCCAGCATTTT CASSPGQGNSPQHF
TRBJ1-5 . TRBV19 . TGTGCCAGTGCTAGTAGCAGTTTTCAGCCCCAGCATTTT CASASSSFQPQHF